This paragraph covers one TCR beta chain sequence. What it recognizes is unknown. These data belong to a study of regulatory T cells in long-lasting Graves disease. Notes on the study in general: Repertoires from persistent disease leaned toward TRBV28, TRBJ1-2 and TRBJ2-5. The study found lower TCR diversity in persistent Graves' patients than in newly diagnosed ones.

The time point here: persistent/refractory GD, antithyroid drugs over 5 years with positive TRAb. Extracted PBMC RNA gave rise to the TCR library. CDR3 regions were amplified by Arm-PCR using iRepertoire HTBI primers to build TCR beta libraries. Each CDR3 protein is one row after TCRdb ran MiXCR on the multiplex PCR reads. The profile shows around 300,000 distinct CDR3 sequences, roughly 21% of them singletons. CDR1 and CDR2 (germline): SQVTM, ANQGSEA. Losses at the gene ends were 4 bases for V and 8 bases for J; bases not matched to a gene: 8. The CDR3 runs 13 residues. The chain links TRBV29-1 to TRBJ2-1, with 7 bases fitting TRBD2. The receptor's source is a female donor with Graves disease. The sequences come from peripheral blood mononuclear cells (PBMCs), collected when the disease was refractory, from a patient treated with antithyroid drugs. CDR3 DNA sequence: TGCAGCGTTGTGTCTAGCGGCCAGTATGAGCAGTTCTTC. It specifies CSVVSSGQYEQFF.